A single sample is the source of the 10 T cell receptor beta chains below, sequenced in a study of OX40 agonist ivuxolimab in advanced cancers. Profiling relied on immunoSEQ multiplex PCR, and the TCRdb table lists in-frame clones only, not all of them. This table has 45,000 to 65,000 clones, roughly 84% appearing once. The sample was CD4+ or CD8+ T cells sorted from blood, taken in a trial of the OX40 agonist ivuxolimab. These receptors all come from an adult with an advanced solid tumor such as melanoma, head and neck, liver or kidney cancer.

The rearrangement links TRBV6-6 to TRBJ2-3, with D tentatively TRBD1 (6 bases). The germline V gene encodes CDR1 MNHNY and CDR2 SVGAGI (reference sequence). This CDR3 is built from 13 residues. V was clipped by 8 bases and J by 7 bases, with 16 bases between them. CDR3 sequence reads: CASWTVYSNTQYF. The CDR3 DNA reads as TGTGCCAGCTGGACAGTCTACAGCAATACGCAGTATTTT.

V is TRBV29-1 and J is TRBJ2-1; 9 bases line up with TRBD1. Germline CDR1 SQVTM, CDR2 ANQGSEA. The trim removed 6 bases at V and 4 bases at J, leaving 4 bases unmatched. This CDR3 is built from 13 residues. This CDR3 reads CSVGQGLYNEQFF. CDR3 bases: TGCAGCGTCGGACAGGGGTTGTACAATGAGCAGTTCTTC.

The V and J genes are TRBV6-6 and TRBJ1-2; TRBD1 agrees at 7 bases. J lost 1 base, V lost 4 bases, and 6 bases had no gene match. This CDR3 is built from 15 residues. Germline values: CDR1 MNHNY, CDR2 SVGAGI (reference sequence). CDR3: CASSSPGQLNYGYTF. Here the CDR3 DNA reads TGTGCCAGCAGTTCTCCGGGACAGCTTAACTATGGCTACACCTTC.

The chain is built from TRBV28 and TRBJ2-7; 9 positions match TRBD1. There are 15 residues in the CDR3. The V segment lost 5 bases and the J segment 3 bases; nucleotides outside the gene matches: 8. Per germline, CDR1 MDHEN and CDR2 SYDVKM. The DNA for the CDR3 is TGTGCCAGCAGTGATGGGACAGGGCTAGGCTACGAGCAGTACTTC. The encoded protein is CASSDGTGLGYEQYF.

The chain recombines TRBV19 with TRBJ2-7, with 10 positions matching TRBD2. Germline assignment: CDR1 LNHDA and CDR2 SQIVND (reference sequence). With V trimmed by 4 bases and J by 2 bases, 5 bases remained unmatched. The CDR3 is made up of 15 amino acids. The CDR3 sequence: CASSKTSGTTYEQYF. CDR3 DNA: TGTGCCAGTAGTAAAACTAGCGGGACCACCTACGAGCAGTACTTC.

The rearrangement uses TRBV28 and TRBJ2-4; possible D gene TRBD2, 6 bases. This CDR3 is built from 16 residues. V was shortened by 5 bases and J by 7 bases, with 21 bases between the two germline ends. CDR1 is MDHEN and CDR2 is SYDVKM in the germline V gene. The CDR3 reads CASSALGRGGVNIQYF. Here the CDR3 DNA reads TGTGCCAGCAGTGCCCTGGGTAGGGGCGGGGTGAACATTCAGTACTTC.

This clone was seen a single time. The genes are TRBV5-1 and TRBJ2-7; 11 bases line up with TRBD2. The CDR3 has 15 residues. Germline V gene data show CDR1 as SGHRS and CDR2 as YFSETQ. V lost 0 bases and J lost 6; bases outside the gene matches: 5. CDR3 DNA sequence: TGCGCCAGCAGCTTGGCGGCTAGCGGGAGGCGCGAGCAGTACTTC. Translation gives CASSLAASGRREQYF. The whole variable domain, remainder taken from reference TRBV5-1 and TRBJ2-7, is KAGVTQTPRYLIKTRGQQVTLSCSPISGHRSVSWYQQTPGQGLQFLFEYFSETQRNKGNFPGRFSGRQFSNSRSEMNVSTLELGDSALYLCASSLAASGRREQYFGPGTRLTVT.

The gene calls are TRBV7-5 and TRBJ2-3; the tabulated D call, TRBD2, remains unverified against the DNA. TRBV7-5 is a known pseudogene. This CDR3 region has 21 residues. The CDR3 DNA sequence: TGTGTCAGAAGCTTGACCACTAGCGGGTGCCGGCCCCCTGCGGGCACAGATACGCAGTATTTT. Its protein is CVRSLTTSGCRPPAGTDTQYF.

This clone has a count of ten or more. The J gene is TRBJ1-2, the V gene TRBV2; D is uncertain. The germline CDR1 and CDR2 sequences are SNHLY and FYNNEI. V was trimmed by 1 base and J by 8 bases, leaving 11 bases between them. The CDR3 runs 13 residues. This chain's CDR3 is CASSEVSAQGYTF. As DNA, the CDR3 is TGTGCCAGCAGTGAAGTTTCAGCTCAAGGCTACACCTTC.

V gene TRBV7-9 combines with J gene TRBJ1-1; no definite D call. The CDR3 sequence is 14 residues long. V was cut by 2 bases and J by 1 base, with 8 bases left in between. The germline gives CDR1 SEHNR, CDR2 FQNEAQ (reference sequence). CDR3 sequence (DNA): TGTGCCAGCAGCTTAACCCGGTCGAACACTGAAGCTTTCTTT. It encodes CASSLTRSNTEAFF.